The rows below give T cell receptor beta chains drawn from one sample of a study of control samples from healthy donors and cancer patients. Assay used: immunoSEQ multiplex PCR; TCRdb lists only in-frame clones, some missing. This table holds around 82,000 clones, more than 75% found once. Material: blood. Receptor source: a man in his forties or fifties in good health. Both conserved end residues are part of each CDR3. D genes are given only for firm matches. Not every row has a clone size; where given, it reads once, few, many or a size class.

J gene	clone size	V gene	D gene	CDR3 DNA	CDR3 protein
TRBJ2-1	.	TRBV6-4	.	TGTGCCAGCAGTGCTCATGAAGGAAATGAGCAGTTCTTC	CASSAHEGNEQFF
TRBJ2-4	.	TRBV7-2	.	TGTGCCAGCAGCTTAGCCGGGGGGCTTGACAAAAACATTCAGTACTTC	CASSLAGGLDKNIQYF
TRBJ2-1	.	TRBV29-1	TRBD2	TGCAGCGTTGACGAGCGGGAGGGCCTGAATGAGCAGTTCTTC	CSVDEREGLNEQFF
TRBJ1-2	once	TRBV7-3	.	TGTGCCAGCAGCTTAGGCATAGGGTATGGCTACACCTTC	CASSLGIGYGYTF
TRBJ1-4	.	TRBV5-1	.	TGCGCCAGCAGCTTAGAGCAGCCTAATGAAAAACTGTTTTTT	CASSLEQPNEKLFF
TRBJ1-5	once	TRBV28	TRBD1	TGTGCCAGCAGTCTGGGACAGGGGGCGGTTCAGCCCCAGCATTTT	CASSLGQGAVQPQHF
TRBJ1-2	.	TRBV11-1	.	TGTGCCAGCAGCCCCACAGGAGTCCGTTATGGCTACACCTTC	CASSPTGVRYGYTF
TRBJ1-1	.	TRBV12-3/TRBV12-4	.	TGTGCCAGCAGTTTCTACGGGACCACTGAAGCTTTCTTT	CASSFYGTTEAFF
TRBJ2-3	.	TRBV9	TRBD2	TGTGCCAGCAGCTCAGGACTAGCGGGGGGGGGCACAGATACGCAGTATTTT	CASSSGLAGGGTDTQYF
TRBJ2-1	.	TRBV19	TRBD1	TGTGCCAGTAGTCCTCCGGGACAGGGGTTTAATGAGCAGTTCTTC	CASSPPGQGFNEQFF
TRBJ2-1	.	TRBV24-1	TRBD2	TGTGCCACCAGTGATCTGGACGGCGGGACTAGCGGGGGATACAATGAGCAGTTCTTC	CATSDLDGGTSGGYNEQFF
TRBJ2-2	.	TRBV3-1/TRBV3-2	TRBD2	TGTGCCAGCAGCCAAGGCGGCGGGAGACAGATCGGGGAGCTGTTTTTT	CASSQGGGRQIGELFF
TRBJ1-1	.	TRBV12-3/TRBV12-4	.	TGTGCCAGCAGTTTCCAGGGGACGACTGAAGCTTTCTTT	CASSFQGTTEAFF
TRBJ1-1	.	TRBV12-3/TRBV12-4	.	TGTGCCAGCAGTGACAGCGTGAACACTGAAGCTTTCTTT	CASSDSVNTEAFF
TRBJ2-1	.	TRBV9	TRBD1	TGTGCCAGCAGCGCCCGACAGGGAGATGGCAATGAGCAGTTCTTC	CASSARQGDGNEQFF
TRBJ2-1	few	TRBV5-1	TRBD2	TGCGCCAGCAGCTTTCGAGCGGGGGTAAGAAATGAGCAGTTCTTC	CASSFRAGVRNEQFF
TRBJ1-4	.	TRBV28	TRBD1	TGTGCCAGCAGTTCGGGACAGATGAGTGAAAAACTGTTTTTT	CASSSGQMSEKLFF
TRBJ2-7	.	TRBV18	.	TGTGCCAGCTCAGCCCCCGGGGGCTACGAGCAGTACTTC	CASSAPGGYEQYF
TRBJ2-5	few	TRBV25-1	TRBD1	TGTGCCAGCAGTGTCGGGACAGGGGGCCGAGAGACCCAGTACTTC	CASSVGTGGRETQYF
TRBJ1-1	.	TRBV4-1	TRBD1	TGCGCCAGCAGCCAAGATTCGACAGGGACGAGCACTGAAGCTTTCTTT	CASSQDSTGTSTEAFF